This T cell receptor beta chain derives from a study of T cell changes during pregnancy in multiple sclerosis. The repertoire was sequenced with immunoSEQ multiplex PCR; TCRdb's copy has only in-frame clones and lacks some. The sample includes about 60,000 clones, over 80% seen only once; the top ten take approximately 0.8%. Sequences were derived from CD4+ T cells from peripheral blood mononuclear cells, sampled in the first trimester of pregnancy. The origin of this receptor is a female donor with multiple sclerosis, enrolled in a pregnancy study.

CDR3 in DNA: TGTGCCAGCTCACCTGCACAAACGATCTCTGGGGCCAACGTCCTGACTTTC. Protein product: CASSPAQTISGANVLTF. The chain joins TRBV18 to TRBJ2-6; D uncertain. V lost 3 bases and J 0 bases, leaving 12 bases between the germline ends. The CDR3 length is 17 residues. Per the germline V gene, CDR1 is KGHSH and CDR2 is LQKENI.